Sequencing of this T cell receptor beta chain was carried out in a study of beta chain features in type 1 diabetes. Study findings and constraints: Across patients, naive, central memory and Treg TCRB repertoires exhibited apparently greater similarity than was observed across healthy donors. Individuals with type 1 diabetes displayed fewer insertions and more deletions at VDJ junctions.

To note about this clone: The antigen is not known.

This CDR3 spans 15 amino acids. The J segment lost 4 bases and the V segment lost 4 bases, leaving 5 bases of the junction unmatched. From germline, CDR1 is SGHAT and CDR2 FQNNGV. TCRB transcripts that were expressed got sequenced, as all of the isolated RNA had been reverse transcribed. Assay: immunoSEQ multiplex PCR; the TCRdb copy retains only in-frame clones and omits some. There are 240,000 or so clones in the sample; 25% to 30% occur only once, and more than 3% lies in the top ten. A single heparinised blood sample, averaging about 120 mL, was obtained per donor. This chain connects TRBV11-2 to TRBJ2-5; TRBD2 matches 11 bases. This receptor was obtained from a man younger than 40 in good health. Specimen: central memory CD4+ T cells from blood. CDR3 nucleotide sequence: TGTGCCAGCAGCTCCCGGACTAGCGGGCGAGAGACCCAGTACTTC. This encodes CASSSRTSGRETQYF.